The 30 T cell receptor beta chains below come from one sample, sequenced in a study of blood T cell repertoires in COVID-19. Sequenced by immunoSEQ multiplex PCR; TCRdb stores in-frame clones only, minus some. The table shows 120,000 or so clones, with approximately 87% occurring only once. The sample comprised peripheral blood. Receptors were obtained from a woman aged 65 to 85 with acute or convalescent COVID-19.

DNA of the CDR3: TGTGCCAGCAGCCAAGACGGGACGCCGGCGGGGAACACCATATATTTT. Protein product: CASSQDGTPAGNTIYF. The genes are TRBV3-1 (or the pseudogene TRBV3-2) and TRBJ1-3, with D perhaps matching TRBD1 (5 bases). The CDR3 consists of 16 residues. Germline V gene sequence: CDR1 LGHDT, CDR2 YNNKEL (reference sequence). V was trimmed by 0 bases and J by 7 bases, leaving 16 bases between them.

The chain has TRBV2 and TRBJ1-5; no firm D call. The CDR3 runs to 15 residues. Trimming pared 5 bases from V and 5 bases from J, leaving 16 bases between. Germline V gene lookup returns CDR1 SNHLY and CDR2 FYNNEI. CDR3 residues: CASSQSRSSYQPQHF. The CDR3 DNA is TGTGCCAGCAGTCAGTCCCGGAGCAGCTATCAGCCCCAGCATTTT.

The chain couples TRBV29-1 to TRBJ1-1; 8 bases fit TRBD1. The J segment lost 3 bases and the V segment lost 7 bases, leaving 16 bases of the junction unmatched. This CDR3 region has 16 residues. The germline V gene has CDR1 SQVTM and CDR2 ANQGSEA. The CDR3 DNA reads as TGCAGCGCCCGACAGGGGTTTTTGGGGGCGGACACTGAAGCTTTCTTT. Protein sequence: CSARQGFLGADTEAFF.

The CDR3 protein is CASSPRQGVGYGYTF. The CDR3 coding sequence is TGTGCCAGCAGTCCGAGACAGGGGGTCGGCTATGGCTACACCTTC. The chain uses TRBV27 and TRBJ1-2, with 9 positions matching TRBD1. The CDR3 contains 15 residues. Germline CDR1 is MNHEY and CDR2 is SMNVEV (reference sequence). The V gene end was trimmed by 5 bases and the J gene end by 4 bases; junction bases not matched to a gene: 8.

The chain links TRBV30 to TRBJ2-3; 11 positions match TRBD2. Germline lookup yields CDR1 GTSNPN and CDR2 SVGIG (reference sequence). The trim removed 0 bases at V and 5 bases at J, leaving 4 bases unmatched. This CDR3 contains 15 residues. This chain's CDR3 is CAWSVSGGAGDTQYF. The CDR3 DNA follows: TGTGCCTGGAGTGTTAGCGGGGGGGCCGGAGATACGCAGTATTTT.

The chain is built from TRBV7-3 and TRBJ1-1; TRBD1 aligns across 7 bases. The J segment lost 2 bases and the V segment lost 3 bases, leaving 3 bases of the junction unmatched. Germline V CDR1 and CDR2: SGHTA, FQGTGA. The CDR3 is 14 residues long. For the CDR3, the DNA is TGTGCCAGCAGCTTTGACAGGGAAAACACTGAAGCTTTCTTT. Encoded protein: CASSFDRENTEAFF.

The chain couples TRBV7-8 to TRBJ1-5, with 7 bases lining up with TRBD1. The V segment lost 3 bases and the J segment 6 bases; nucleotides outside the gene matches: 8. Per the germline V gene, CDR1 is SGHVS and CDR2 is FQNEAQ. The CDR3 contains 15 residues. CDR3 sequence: CASSFLDRAGQPQHF. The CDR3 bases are TGTGCCAGCAGCTTTCTCGACAGGGCGGGTCAGCCCCAGCATTTT.

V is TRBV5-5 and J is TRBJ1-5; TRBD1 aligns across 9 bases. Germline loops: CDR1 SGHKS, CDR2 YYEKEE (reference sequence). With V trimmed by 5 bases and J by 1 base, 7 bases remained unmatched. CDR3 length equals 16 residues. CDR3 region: CASSWGTGWSNQPQHF. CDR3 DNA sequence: TGTGCCAGCAGTTGGGGGACAGGGTGGAGCAATCAGCCCCAGCATTTT.

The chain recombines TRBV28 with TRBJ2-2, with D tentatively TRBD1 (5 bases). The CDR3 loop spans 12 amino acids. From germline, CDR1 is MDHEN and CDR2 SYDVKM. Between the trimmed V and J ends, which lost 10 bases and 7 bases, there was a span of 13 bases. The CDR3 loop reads CATPGQDGELFF. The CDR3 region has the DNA TGTGCCACCCCTGGACAAGACGGGGAGCTGTTTTTT.

CDR3 amino acids: CASSLGQGASFNQPQHF. The CDR3 nucleotides are TGTGCCAGCAGCCTAGGACAGGGGGCTAGTTTCAATCAGCCCCAGCATTTT. V gene TRBV7-9 combines with J gene TRBJ1-5, with TRBD1 identical over 11 bases. The CDR3 has 17 amino acids. Germline V lookup: CDR1 SEHNR, CDR2 FQNEAQ (reference sequence). Trimming at V came to 5 bases and at J to 3 bases, leaving 9 bases not matched to a gene.

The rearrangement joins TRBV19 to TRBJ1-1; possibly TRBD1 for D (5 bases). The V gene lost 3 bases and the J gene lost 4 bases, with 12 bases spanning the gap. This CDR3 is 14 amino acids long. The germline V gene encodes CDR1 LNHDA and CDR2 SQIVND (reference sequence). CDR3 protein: CASSMRTQGTEAFF. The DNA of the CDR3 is TGTGCCAGTAGTATGCGGACCCAGGGCACTGAAGCTTTCTTT.

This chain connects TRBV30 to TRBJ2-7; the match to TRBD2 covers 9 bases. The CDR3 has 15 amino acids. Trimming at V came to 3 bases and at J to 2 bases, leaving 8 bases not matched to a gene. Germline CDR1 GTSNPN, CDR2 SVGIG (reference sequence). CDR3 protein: CAWRDTSGQTYEQYF. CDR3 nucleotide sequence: TGTGCCTGGAGGGATACTAGCGGGCAAACCTACGAGCAGTACTTC.

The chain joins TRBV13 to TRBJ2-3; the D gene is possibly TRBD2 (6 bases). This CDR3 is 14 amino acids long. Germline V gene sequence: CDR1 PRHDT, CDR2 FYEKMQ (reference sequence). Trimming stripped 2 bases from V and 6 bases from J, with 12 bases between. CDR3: CASSLRPGGDTQYF. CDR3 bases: TGTGCCAGCAGCTTAAGGCCCGGAGGGGATACGCAGTATTTT.

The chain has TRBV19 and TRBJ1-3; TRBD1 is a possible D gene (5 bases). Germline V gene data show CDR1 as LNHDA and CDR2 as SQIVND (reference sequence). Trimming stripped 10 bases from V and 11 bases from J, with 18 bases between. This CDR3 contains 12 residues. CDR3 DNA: TGTGCCACCATCTCCCAGGTACAGGCCATATATTTT. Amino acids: CATISQVQAIYF.

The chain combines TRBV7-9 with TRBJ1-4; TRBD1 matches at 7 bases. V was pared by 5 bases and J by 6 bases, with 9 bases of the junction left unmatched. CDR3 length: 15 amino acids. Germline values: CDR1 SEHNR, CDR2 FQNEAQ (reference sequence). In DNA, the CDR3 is TGTGCCAGCAGCCGTAACAGGGGAGAGGATGAAAAACTGTTTTTT. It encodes CASSRNRGEDEKLFF.

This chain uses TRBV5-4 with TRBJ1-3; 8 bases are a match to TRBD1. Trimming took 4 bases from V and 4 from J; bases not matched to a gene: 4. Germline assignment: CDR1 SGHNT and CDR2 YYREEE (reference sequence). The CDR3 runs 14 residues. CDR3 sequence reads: CASSLQGVGNTIYF. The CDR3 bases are TGTGCCAGCAGCCTACAGGGGGTAGGAAACACCATATATTTT. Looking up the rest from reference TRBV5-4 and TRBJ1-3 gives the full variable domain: ETGVTQSPTHLIKTRGQQVTLRCSSQSGHNTVSWYQQALGQGPQFIFQYYREEENGRGNFPPRFSGLQFPNYSSELNVNALELDDSALYLCASSLQGVGNTIYFGEGSWLTVV.

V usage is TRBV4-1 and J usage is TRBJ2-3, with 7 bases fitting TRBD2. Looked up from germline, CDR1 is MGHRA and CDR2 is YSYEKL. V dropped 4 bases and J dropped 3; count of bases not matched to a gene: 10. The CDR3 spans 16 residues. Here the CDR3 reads CASSLERASGTDTQYF. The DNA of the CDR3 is TGCGCCAGCAGCCTCGAAAGGGCTAGCGGTACAGATACGCAGTATTTT.

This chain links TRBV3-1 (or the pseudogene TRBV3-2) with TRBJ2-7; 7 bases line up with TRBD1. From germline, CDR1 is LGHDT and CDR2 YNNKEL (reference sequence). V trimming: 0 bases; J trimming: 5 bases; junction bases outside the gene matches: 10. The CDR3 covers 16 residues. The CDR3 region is CASSQDLGQIQNEQYF. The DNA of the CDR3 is TGTGCCAGCAGCCAAGACCTGGGACAGATCCAGAACGAGCAGTACTTC.

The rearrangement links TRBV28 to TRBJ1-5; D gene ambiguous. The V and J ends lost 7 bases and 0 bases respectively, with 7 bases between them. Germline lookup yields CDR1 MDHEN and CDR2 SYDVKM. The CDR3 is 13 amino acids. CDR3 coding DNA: TGTGCCAGCACGCGGGATAGCAATCAGCCCCAGCATTTT. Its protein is CASTRDSNQPQHF.

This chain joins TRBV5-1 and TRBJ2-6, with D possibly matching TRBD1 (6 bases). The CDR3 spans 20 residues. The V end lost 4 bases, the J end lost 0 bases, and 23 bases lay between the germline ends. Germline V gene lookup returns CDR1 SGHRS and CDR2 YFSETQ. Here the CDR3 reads CASSLLAALGASSGANVLTF. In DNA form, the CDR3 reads TGCGCCAGCAGCCTGTTGGCCGCTCTGGGGGCAAGCTCTGGGGCCAACGTCCTGACTTTC.

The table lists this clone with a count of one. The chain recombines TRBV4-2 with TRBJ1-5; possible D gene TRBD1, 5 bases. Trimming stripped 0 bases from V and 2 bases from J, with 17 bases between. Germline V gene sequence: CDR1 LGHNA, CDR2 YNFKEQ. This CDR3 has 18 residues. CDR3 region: CASSQEGSGIDGNQPQHF. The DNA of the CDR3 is TGTGCCAGCAGCCAAGAAGGATCAGGGATTGATGGCAATCAGCCCCAGCATTTT.

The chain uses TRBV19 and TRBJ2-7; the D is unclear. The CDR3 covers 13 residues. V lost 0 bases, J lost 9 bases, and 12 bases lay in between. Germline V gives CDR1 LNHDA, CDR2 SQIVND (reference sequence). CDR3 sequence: CASSIEGRRGQYF. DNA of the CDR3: TGTGCCAGTAGTATAGAAGGCAGGCGTGGGCAGTACTTC.

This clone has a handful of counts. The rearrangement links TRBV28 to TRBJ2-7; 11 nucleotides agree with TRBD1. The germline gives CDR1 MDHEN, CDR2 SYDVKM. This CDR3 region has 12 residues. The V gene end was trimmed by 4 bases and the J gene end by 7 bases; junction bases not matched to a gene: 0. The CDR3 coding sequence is TGTGCCAGCAGTTGGGACAGGGGGGAGCAGTACTTC. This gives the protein CASSWDRGEQYF.

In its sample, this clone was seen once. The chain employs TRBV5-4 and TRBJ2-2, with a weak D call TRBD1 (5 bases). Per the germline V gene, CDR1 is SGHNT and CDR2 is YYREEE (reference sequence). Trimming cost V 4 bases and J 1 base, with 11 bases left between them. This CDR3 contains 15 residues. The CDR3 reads CASSRGTGNTGELFF. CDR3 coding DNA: TGTGCCAGCAGCCGAGGAACAGGGAACACCGGGGAGCTGTTTTTT. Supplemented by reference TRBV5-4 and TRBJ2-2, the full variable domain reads ETGVTQSPTHLIKTRGQQVTLRCSSQSGHNTVSWYQQALGQGPQFIFQYYREEENGRGNFPPRFSGLQFPNYSSELNVNALELDDSALYLCASSRGTGNTGELFFGEGSRLTVL.

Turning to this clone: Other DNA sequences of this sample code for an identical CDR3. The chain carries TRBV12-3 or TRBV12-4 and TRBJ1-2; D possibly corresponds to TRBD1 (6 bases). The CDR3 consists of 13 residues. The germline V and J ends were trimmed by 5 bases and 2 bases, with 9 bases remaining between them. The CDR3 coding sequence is TGTGCCAGCAGTCCCGGACAGAACTATGGCTACACCTTC. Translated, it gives CASSPGQNYGYTF.

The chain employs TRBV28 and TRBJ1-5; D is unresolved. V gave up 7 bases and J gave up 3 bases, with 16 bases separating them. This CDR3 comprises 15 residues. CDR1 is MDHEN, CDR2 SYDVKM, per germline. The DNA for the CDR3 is TGTGCCAGCACACCCCGGGGTCAGCTCAATCAGCCCCAGCATTTT. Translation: CASTPRGQLNQPQHF.

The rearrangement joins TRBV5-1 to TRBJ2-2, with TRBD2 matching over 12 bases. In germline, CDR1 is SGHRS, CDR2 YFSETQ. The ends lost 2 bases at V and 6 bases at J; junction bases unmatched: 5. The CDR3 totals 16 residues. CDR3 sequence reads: CASSFELAGGAGELFF. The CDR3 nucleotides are TGCGCCAGCAGCTTTGAACTAGCGGGGGGTGCCGGGGAGCTGTTTTTT. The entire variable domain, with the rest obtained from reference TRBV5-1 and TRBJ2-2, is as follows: KAGVTQTPRYLIKTRGQQVTLSCSPISGHRSVSWYQQTPGQGLQFLFEYFSETQRNKGNFPGRFSGRQFSNSRSEMNVSTLELGDSALYLCASSFELAGGAGELFFGEGSRLTVL.

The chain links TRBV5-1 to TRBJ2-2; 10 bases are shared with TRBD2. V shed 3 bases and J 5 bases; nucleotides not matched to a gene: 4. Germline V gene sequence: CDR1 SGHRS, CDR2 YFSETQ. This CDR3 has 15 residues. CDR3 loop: CASSSTSGSTGELFF. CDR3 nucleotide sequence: TGCGCCAGCAGCTCGACTAGCGGGTCAACCGGGGAGCTGTTTTTT.

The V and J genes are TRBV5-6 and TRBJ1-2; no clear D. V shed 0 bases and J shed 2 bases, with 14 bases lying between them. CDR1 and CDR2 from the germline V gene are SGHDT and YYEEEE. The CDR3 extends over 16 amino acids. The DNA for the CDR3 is TGTGCCAGCAGCTTGGCCTGGGCCTTACAGAACTATGGCTACACCTTC. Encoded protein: CASSLAWALQNYGYTF.

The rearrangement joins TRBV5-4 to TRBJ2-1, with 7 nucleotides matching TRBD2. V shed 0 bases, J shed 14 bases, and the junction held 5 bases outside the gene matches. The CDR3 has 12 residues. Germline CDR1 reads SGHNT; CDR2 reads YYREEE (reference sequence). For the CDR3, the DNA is TGTGCCAGCAGCTTGGGTGGACTAGAGGAGTTCTTC. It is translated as CASSLGGLEEFF.